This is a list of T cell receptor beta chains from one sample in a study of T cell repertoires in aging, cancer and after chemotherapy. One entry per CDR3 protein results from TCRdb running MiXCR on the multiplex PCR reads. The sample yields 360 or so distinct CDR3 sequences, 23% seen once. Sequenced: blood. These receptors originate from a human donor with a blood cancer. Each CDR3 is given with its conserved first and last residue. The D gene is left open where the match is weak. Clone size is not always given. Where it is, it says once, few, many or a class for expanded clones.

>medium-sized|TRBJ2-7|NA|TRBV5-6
TGTGCCAGCAGCCCCGCAGGGCTCTACGAGCAGTACTTC
CASSPAGLYEQYF
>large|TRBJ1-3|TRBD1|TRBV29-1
TGCAGCGTTGAGTCAACGGCAGGGGGATCCGGAAACACCATATATTTT
CSVESTAGGSGNTIYF
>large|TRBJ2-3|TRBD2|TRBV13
TGTGCCAGCAGCTTAGGCCGGGGGGGTACGCAGTATTTT
CASSLGRGGTQYF
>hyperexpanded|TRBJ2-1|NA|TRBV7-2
TGTGCCAGCAGCTTAGCCCCGCCATCTATGGGGCAGTTCTTC
CASSLAPPSMGQFF
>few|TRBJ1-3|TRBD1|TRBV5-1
TGCGCCAGCAGCATTACCCCAGGGGGCTCTGGAAACACCATATATTTT
CASSITPGGSGNTIYF
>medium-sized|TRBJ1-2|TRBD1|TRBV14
TGTGCCAGCAGCCTTCAAACCGGGACAGCCGGTGGCTACACCTTC
CASSLQTGTAGGYTF
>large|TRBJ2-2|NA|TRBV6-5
TGTGCCAGCAGTTCTCGGGGCGGGGAGCTGTTTTTT
CASSSRGGELFF
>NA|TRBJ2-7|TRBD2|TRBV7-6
TGTGCCAGCAGCGGGCACGGGACTAGCGGGTCGGAGCAGTACTTC
CASSGHGTSGSEQYF
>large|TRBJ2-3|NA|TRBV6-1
TGTGCCAGCAGTGAAAGGAGGCCCGGAGATACGCAGTATTTT
CASSERRPGDTQYF
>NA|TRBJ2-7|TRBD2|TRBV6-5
TGTGCCAGTCAACGGGGGGGCAACGAGCAGTACTTC
CASQRGGNEQYF
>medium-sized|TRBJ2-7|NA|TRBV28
TGTGCCAGCAGTCCTCGGGACAACCACTACGAGCAGTACTTC
CASSPRDNHYEQYF
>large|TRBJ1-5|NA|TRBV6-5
TGTGCCAGCAGTTACTCAGGGGCCAATCAGCCCCAGCATTTT
CASSYSGANQPQHF
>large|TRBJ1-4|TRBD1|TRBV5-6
TGTGCCAGCAGCTCCGGACAGGGTGGGGAAAAACTGTTTTTT
CASSSGQGGEKLFF
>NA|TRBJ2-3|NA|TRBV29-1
TGCAGCGTAAATGGCGGGGTGGGGGCAGATACGCAGTATTTT
CSVNGGVGADTQYF
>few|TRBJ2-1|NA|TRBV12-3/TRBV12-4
TGTGCCAGCAGTCTCGACAGTTACAATGAGCAGTTCTTC
CASSLDSYNEQFF
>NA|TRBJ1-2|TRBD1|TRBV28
TGTGCCACCCCGGTAGCCAGGGGGGGTAGGGGCTACACCTTC
CATPVARGGRGYTF
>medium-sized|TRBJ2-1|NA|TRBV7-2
TGTGCCAGCACCATTTCGGTCTCCTACAATGAGCAGTTCTTC
CASTISVSYNEQFF
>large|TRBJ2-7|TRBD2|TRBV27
TGTGCCAGCAGTCCTAGCGGGAGAGGCCACGAGCAGTACTTC
CASSPSGRGHEQYF
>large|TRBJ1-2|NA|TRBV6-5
TGTGCCAGCAGTTACTCCAACATAGCTAACTATGGCTACACCTTC
CASSYSNIANYGYTF
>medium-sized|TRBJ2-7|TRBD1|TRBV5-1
TGCGCCAGCAGCTTGGCCCCCGGACAGGGTTCGGGGGAGCAGTACTTC
CASSLAPGQGSGEQYF
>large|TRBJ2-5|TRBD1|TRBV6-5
TGTGCCAGCAGGGCGACAGGGGCGAACTGGGAGACCCAGTACTTC
CASRATGANWETQYF
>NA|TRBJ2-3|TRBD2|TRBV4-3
TGCGCCAGCAGCCAAGGATCTAGCGGGGCTAGCACAGATACGCAGTATTTT
CASSQGSSGASTDTQYF
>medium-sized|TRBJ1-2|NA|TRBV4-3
TGCGCCAGCAGCCCCCTGTCAGGGGACTATGGCTACACCTTC
CASSPLSGDYGYTF
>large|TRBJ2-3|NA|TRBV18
TGTGCCAGCTCAACCGAGACAGATACGCAGTATTTT
CASSTETDTQYF
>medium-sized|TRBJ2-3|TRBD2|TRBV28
TGTGCCAGCAGTTTAAACGGGGGGAGCACAGATACGCAGTATTTT
CASSLNGGSTDTQYF
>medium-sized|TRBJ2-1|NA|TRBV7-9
TGTGCCAGCAGCCGAAAGGGGGTCTCTTCCCACAATGAGCAGTTCTTC
CASSRKGVSSHNEQFF
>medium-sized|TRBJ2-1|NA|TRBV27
TGTGCCAGCAGCCTGGGCAGCTCCTACAATGAGCAGTTCTTC
CASSLGSSYNEQFF
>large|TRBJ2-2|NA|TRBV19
TGTGCCAGTAGGATAGGATCCATCACCGGGGAGCTGTTTTTT
CASRIGSITGELFF
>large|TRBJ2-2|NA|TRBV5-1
TGCGCCAGCTTCACCGGGACCACGGGGGACACCGGGGAGCTGTTTTTT
CASFTGTTGDTGELFF
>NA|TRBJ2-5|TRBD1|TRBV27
TGTGCCAGCAGTGTGACAGGGGCGAACTGGGAGACCCAGTACTTC
CASSVTGANWETQYF
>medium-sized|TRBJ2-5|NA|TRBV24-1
TGTGCCACCAGTGATCGGGGGGCGGGCGGGGAGACCCAGTACTTC
CATSDRGAGGETQYF
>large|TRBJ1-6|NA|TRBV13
TGTGCCAGCAGCAAAAGACAGATTAATTCACCCCTCCACTTT
CASSKRQINSPLHF
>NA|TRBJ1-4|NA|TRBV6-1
TGTGCCAGCAGTGAAGGTCAGGGTTACGAAAAACTGTTTTTT
CASSEGQGYEKLFF
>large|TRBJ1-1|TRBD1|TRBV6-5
TGTGCCAGCAGAACCTATGGACAGGTGAACACTGAAGCTTTCTTT
CASRTYGQVNTEAFF
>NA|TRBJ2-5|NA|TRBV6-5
TGTGCCAGCAGGACGACGGGGGCGAACTGGGAGACCCAGTACTTC
CASRTTGANWETQYF